The sequence of this T cell receptor (beta chain) was determined in a study of shared clonotypes between healthy human individuals. Sequenced by immunoSEQ multiplex PCR; TCRdb stores in-frame clones only, minus some. The top ten clones hold about 1.5% of a sample with some 900,000 clones, 76% of them seen once. In the case of this clone: Its antigen is still unknown.

The ends were cut back, 7 bases at V and 3 bases at J, with 25 bases in the middle. Germline lookup yields CDR1 MDHEN and CDR2 SYDVKM. The CDR3 sequence is 18 residues long. Donors had no recently reported acute infections or vaccinations and were HIV-negative. The study, taken as a whole, reports: Compared with clonotypes that all four donors shared, non-shared clonotypes had lower generation probabilities. Having only a few donors restricted how much genetic and exposure-history diversity was captured. Rarefaction analysis demonstrated incomplete sorted-subset sequencing notwithstanding large depth.

This TCR came from a man aged 18 to 30 in good health. This chain connects TRBV28 to TRBJ1-5; tentative D call: TRBD1 (5 bases). Material: memory CD4+ T cells sorted from blood. As for subset: CD45RA-negative fraction. CDR3: CASTEWGSGVGNNQPQHF. CDR3 coding DNA: TGTGCCAGCACTGAGTGGGGGTCGGGTGTCGGCAACAATCAGCCCCAGCATTTT.